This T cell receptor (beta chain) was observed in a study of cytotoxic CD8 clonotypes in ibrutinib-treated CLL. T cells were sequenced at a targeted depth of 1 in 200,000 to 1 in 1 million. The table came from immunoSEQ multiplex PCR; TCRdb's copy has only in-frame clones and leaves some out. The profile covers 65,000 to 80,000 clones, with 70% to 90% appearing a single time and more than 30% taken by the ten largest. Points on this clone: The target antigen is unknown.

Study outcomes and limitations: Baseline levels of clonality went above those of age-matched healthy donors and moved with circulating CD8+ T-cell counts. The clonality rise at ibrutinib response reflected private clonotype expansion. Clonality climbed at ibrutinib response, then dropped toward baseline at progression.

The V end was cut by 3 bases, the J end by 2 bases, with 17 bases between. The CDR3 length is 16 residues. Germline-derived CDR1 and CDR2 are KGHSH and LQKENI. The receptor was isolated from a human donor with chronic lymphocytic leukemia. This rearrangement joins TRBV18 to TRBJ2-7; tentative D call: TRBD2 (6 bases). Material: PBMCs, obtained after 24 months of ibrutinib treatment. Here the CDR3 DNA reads TGTGCCAGCTCACCCCGCGGCCTAGGGGAGGCCTACGAGCAGTACTTC. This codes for CASSPRGLGEAYEQYF.